This is a list of T cell receptor beta chains from one sample in a study of shared clonotypes between healthy human individuals. Some clones are missing from TCRdb's copy, which holds only in-frame ones; the method was immunoSEQ multiplex PCR. The sample lists some 660,000 clones; 73% were seen once. Sequencing was done on a sample of memory CD4+ T cells sorted from blood. The receptors were sampled from a woman in her twenties or thirties in good health. CDR3s include the opening cysteine and the closing phenylalanine or tryptophan. A D gene is named only where the DNA matches it firmly. Clone size is not always given. Where it is, it says once, few, many or a class for expanded clones.

size,D,V,J,CDR3,DNA
NA,TRBD2,TRBV5-1,TRBJ2-7,CASSFLAGGSYEQYF,TGCGCCAGCAGCTTTCTTGCGGGAGGCTCCTACGAGCAGTACTTC
few,NA,TRBV7-7,TRBJ2-3,CASSQDYGTDTQYF,TGTGCCAGCAGCCAGGACTATGGCACAGATACGCAGTATTTT
NA,NA,TRBV30,TRBJ2-7,CAWSVAYYEQYF,TGTGCCTGGAGTGTAGCCTACTACGAGCAGTACTTC
NA,NA,TRBV5-8,TRBJ1-2,CASSREGRWYGYTF,TGTGCCAGCAGTCGAGAGGGGCGGTGGTATGGCTACACCTTC
NA,NA,TRBV5-4,TRBJ2-7,CASSLKGAYEQYF,TGTGCCAGCAGCTTGAAGGGGGCCTACGAGCAGTACTTC
NA,NA,TRBV7-2,TRBJ1-2,CASSLQGARGYTF,TGTGCCAGCAGCTTACAGGGCGCGCGGGGCTACACCTTC
NA,NA,TRBV28,TRBJ1-5,CASMVNQPQHF,TGTGCCAGCATGGTCAATCAGCCCCAGCATTTT
many,TRBD1,TRBV19,TRBJ2-1,CASTKRAGQGMGEQFF,TGTGCCAGTACCAAACGGGCGGGACAGGGCATGGGTGAGCAGTTCTTC
NA,NA,TRBV11-3,TRBJ2-1,CASSLGGDPVNEQFF,TGTGCCAGCAGCTTAGGAGGGGACCCTGTGAATGAGCAGTTCTTC
NA,NA,TRBV6-1,TRBJ2-6,CASDGQSSGANVLTF,TGTGCCAGCGACGGTCAGAGCTCTGGGGCCAACGTCCTGACTTTC
NA,NA,TRBV7-8,TRBJ1-4,CASSAGAMKKLFF,TGTGCCAGCAGCGCCGGGGCAATGAAAAAACTGTTTTTT
NA,TRBD1,TRBV28,TRBJ1-2,CASGDSEFYGYTF,TGTGCCAGCGGGGACAGCGAGTTCTATGGCTACACCTTC
NA,NA,TRBV5-1,TRBJ1-1,CASSLLVSNTEAFF,TGCGCCAGCAGCTTGTTGGTCAGTAACACTGAAGCTTTCTTT
NA,NA,TRBV5-1,TRBJ2-2,CASSLAGTPNTGELFF,TGCGCCAGCAGCTTGGCCGGGACACCGAACACCGGGGAGCTGTTTTTT
many,NA,TRBV28,TRBJ2-1,CASSFIQRQFF,TGTGCCAGCAGTTTCATCCAGCGGCAGTTCTTC
NA,NA,TRBV5-1,TRBJ2-5,CASSLGAVRETQYF,TGCGCCAGCAGCTTGGGAGCAGTTCGGGAGACCCAGTACTTC
many,NA,TRBV19,TRBJ2-1,CASSMDASARGEQFF,TGTGCCAGTAGTATGGACGCTAGCGCCCGTGGGGAGCAGTTCTTC
NA,TRBD1,TRBV28,TRBJ1-1,CASSPRTGVNTEAFF,TGTGCCAGCAGTCCCCGGACAGGGGTGAACACTGAAGCTTTCTTT
few,NA,TRBV20-1,TRBJ2-1,CSARHYNEQFF,TGCAGTGCTCGACACTACAATGAGCAGTTCTTC
once,NA,TRBV28,TRBJ2-2,CASRKNTGELFF,TGTGCCAGCAGGAAGAACACCGGGGAGCTGTTTTTT
NA,NA,TRBV5-1,TRBJ2-3,CASSLRGLQGTDTQYF,TGCGCCAGCAGCTTGCGGGGACTTCAGGGGACAGATACGCAGTATTTT
many,TRBD1,TRBV28,TRBJ2-7,CASTLKTGRNEQYF,TGTGCCAGCACCCTAAAGACAGGGCGGAACGAGCAGTACTTC
NA,NA,TRBV11-3,TRBJ2-3,CASSPGYTDTQYF,TGTGCCAGCAGCCCTGGGTACACAGATACGCAGTATTTT
NA,NA,TRBV28,TRBJ1-1,CASSPPGRGTEAFF,TGTGCCAGCAGTCCTCCGGGACGGGGCACTGAAGCTTTCTTT
NA,NA,TRBV11-3,TRBJ2-3,CASSGTSTDTQYF,TGTGCCAGCAGCGGAACTAGCACAGATACGCAGTATTTT
NA,NA,TRBV7-2,TRBJ2-2,CASSLRAGELFF,TGTGCCAGCAGCTTACGGGCCGGGGAGCTGTTTTTT
NA,NA,TRBV15,TRBJ1-4,CATSGPGRGNEKLFF,TGTGCCACCAGCGGACCCGGTCGAGGTAATGAAAAACTGTTTTTT
NA,NA,TRBV12-5,TRBJ1-1,CASGISSRGLQGNTEAFF,TGTGCTAGTGGTATCTCCTCCCGGGGTCTTCAGGGAAACACTGAAGCTTTCTTT
NA,NA,TRBV2,TRBJ2-7,CASRGRGPYEQYF,TGTGCCAGCAGGGGAAGGGGTCCCTACGAGCAGTACTTC
NA,NA,TRBV28,TRBJ1-1,CASPDTSGESEAFF,TGTGCCAGCCCGGATACTTCAGGTGAATCTGAAGCTTTCTTT
NA,NA,TRBV30,TRBJ1-5,CAWSQGNDQPQHF,TGTGCTTGGAGTCAGGGAAATGATCAGCCCCAGCATTTT
NA,NA,TRBV5-6,TRBJ2-2,CASSLTGTTNTGELFF,TGTGCCAGCAGCTTGACCGGGACCACGAACACCGGGGAGCTGTTTTTT
NA,NA,TRBV28,TRBJ1-2,CASSLDLGASLVYGYTF,TGTGCCAGCAGTTTAGATTTAGGGGCGAGTCTTGTCTATGGCTACACCTTC
NA,TRBD1,TRBV19,TRBJ1-5,CASRLDRGGLQPQHF,TGTGCCAGTAGATTGGACAGGGGGGGTCTTCAGCCCCAGCATTTT
once,TRBD2,TRBV7-9,TRBJ2-1,CASSPRGGSSYNEQFF,TGTGCCAGCAGCCCCCGGGGGGGGAGCTCCTACAATGAGCAGTTCTTC
once,NA,TRBV6-5,TRBJ2-1,CASSSGTGRDEQFF,TGTGCCAGCAGCTCCGGGACTGGACGAGATGAGCAGTTCTTC
few,NA,TRBV7-2,TRBJ2-3,CASGKGSTDTQYF,TGTGCCAGCGGGAAGGGAAGCACAGATACGCAGTATTTT
NA,TRBD2,TRBV18,TRBJ2-4,CASSPRSGTLIQYF,TGTGCCAGCTCACCTCGAAGCGGGACCTTGATTCAGTACTTC
few,NA,TRBV6-1,TRBJ1-5,CASSPQGTNFQPQHF,TGTGCCAGCAGCCCACAAGGAACAAACTTTCAGCCCCAGCATTTT
NA,TRBD2,TRBV6-1,TRBJ2-1,CASFKRGSYNEQFF,TGTGCCAGCTTCAAGCGGGGGTCCTACAATGAGCAGTTCTTC
NA,NA,TRBV29-1,TRBJ2-1,CSVEEFVGRNSYNEQFF,TGCAGCGTTGAAGAGTTTGTGGGGCGGAACTCCTACAATGAGCAGTTCTTC
NA,NA,TRBV7-3,TRBJ2-7,CASSFPPGPEQYF,TGTGCCAGCAGCTTCCCCCCGGGGCCCGAGCAGTACTTC
NA,NA,TRBV5-1,TRBJ2-7,CASSLGLIYEQYF,TGCGCCAGCAGCTTGGGACTAATCTACGAGCAGTACTTC
NA,NA,TRBV14,TRBJ2-1,CASSQKSWGGSFF,TGTGCCAGCAGCCAAAAAAGCTGGGGCGGCTCATTCTTC
NA,TRBD1,TRBV19,TRBJ2-3,CASSKAGQGQGAPDTQYF,TGTGCCAGTAGTAAGGCAGGACAAGGACAGGGGGCACCAGATACGCAGTATTTT
NA,TRBD1,TRBV19,TRBJ1-2,CASSPGQGARGYTF,TGTGCCAGTAGCCCGGGACAGGGGGCGCGGGGCTACACCTTC
NA,TRBD2,TRBV19,TRBJ2-2,CASNSAGEWTGELFF,TGTGCCAGTAATTCAGCGGGAGAATGGACCGGGGAGCTGTTTTTT
few,TRBD1,TRBV28,TRBJ1-2,CASSNTDRGVYGYTF,TGTGCCAGCAGTAACACCGACAGGGGTGTCTATGGCTACACCTTC
NA,NA,TRBV6-5,TRBJ2-6,CASASGRSGANVLTF,TGTGCCAGCGCAAGCGGCCGCTCTGGGGCCAACGTCCTGACTTTC
NA,NA,TRBV2,TRBJ2-5,CASALKETQYF,TGTGCCAGCGCCCTGAAGGAGACCCAGTACTTC
NA,NA,TRBV6-6,TRBJ1-5,CASSYQDSGDQPQHF,TGTGCCAGCAGTTACCAGGACAGCGGAGATCAGCCCCAGCATTTT
NA,NA,TRBV7-2,TRBJ2-1,CASSFPGGGEQFF,TGTGCCAGCAGCTTTCCTGGGGGTGGGGAGCAGTTCTTC
NA,NA,TRBV18,TRBJ1-1,CASSPNGRDTEAFF,TGTGCCAGCTCACCAAATGGTCGGGACACTGAAGCTTTCTTT
few,TRBD1,TRBV6-5,TRBJ2-1,CASRFRTGVSEQFF,TGTGCCAGCAGGTTCCGGACAGGGGTTTCTGAGCAGTTCTTC